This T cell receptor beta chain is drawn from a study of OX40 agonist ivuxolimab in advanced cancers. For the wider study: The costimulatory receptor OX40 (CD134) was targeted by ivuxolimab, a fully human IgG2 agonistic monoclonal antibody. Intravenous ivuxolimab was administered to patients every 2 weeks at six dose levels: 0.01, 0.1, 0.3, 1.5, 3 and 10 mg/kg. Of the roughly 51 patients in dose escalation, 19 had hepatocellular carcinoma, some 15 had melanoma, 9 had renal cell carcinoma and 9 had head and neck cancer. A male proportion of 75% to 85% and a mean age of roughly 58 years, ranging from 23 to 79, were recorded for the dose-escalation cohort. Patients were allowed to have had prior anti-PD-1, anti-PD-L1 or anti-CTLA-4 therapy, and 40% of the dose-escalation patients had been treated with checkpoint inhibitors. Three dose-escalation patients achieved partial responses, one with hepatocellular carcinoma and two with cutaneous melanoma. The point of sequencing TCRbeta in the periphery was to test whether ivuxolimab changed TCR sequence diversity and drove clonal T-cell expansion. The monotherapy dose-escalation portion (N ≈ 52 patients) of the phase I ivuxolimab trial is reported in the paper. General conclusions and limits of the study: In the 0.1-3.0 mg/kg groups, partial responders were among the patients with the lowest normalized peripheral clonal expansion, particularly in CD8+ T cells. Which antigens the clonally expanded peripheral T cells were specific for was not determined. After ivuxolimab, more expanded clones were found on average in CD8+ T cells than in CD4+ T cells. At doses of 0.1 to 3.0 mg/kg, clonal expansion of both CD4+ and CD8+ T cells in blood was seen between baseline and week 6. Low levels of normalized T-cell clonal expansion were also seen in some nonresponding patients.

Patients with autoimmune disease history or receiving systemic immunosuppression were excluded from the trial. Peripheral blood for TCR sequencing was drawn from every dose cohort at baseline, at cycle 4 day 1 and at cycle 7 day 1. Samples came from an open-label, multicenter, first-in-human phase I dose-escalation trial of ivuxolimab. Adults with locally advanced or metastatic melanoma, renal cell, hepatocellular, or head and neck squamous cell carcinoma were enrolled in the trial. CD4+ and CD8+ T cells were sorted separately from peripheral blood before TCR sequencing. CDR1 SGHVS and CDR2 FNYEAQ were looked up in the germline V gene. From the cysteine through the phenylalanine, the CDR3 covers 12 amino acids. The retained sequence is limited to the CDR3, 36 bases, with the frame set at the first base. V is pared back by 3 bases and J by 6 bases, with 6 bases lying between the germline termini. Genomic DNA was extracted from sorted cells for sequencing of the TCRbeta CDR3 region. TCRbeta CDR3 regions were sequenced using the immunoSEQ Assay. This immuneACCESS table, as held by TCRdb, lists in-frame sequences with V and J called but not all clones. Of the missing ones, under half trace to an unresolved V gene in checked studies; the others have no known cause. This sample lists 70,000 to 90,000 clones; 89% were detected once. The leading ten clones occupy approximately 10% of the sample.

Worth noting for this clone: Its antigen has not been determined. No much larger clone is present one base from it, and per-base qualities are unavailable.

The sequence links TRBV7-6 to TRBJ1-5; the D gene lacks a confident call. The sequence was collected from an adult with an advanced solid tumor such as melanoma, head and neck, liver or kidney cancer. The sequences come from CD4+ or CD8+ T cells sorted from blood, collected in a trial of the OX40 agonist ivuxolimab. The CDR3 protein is CASSFAGQPQHF. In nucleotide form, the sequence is TGTGCCAGCAGCTTCGCAGGTCAGCCCCAGCATTTT.